Shown below are 18 T cell receptor beta chains from a single sample sequenced in a study of radiation and T cells in renal cell carcinoma. Only in-frame clones appear in the TCRdb table, and some are missing; sequencing was by immunoSEQ multiplex PCR. The table shows over 90,000 clones, with roughly 82% occurring only once. The time point: blood 4 weeks post-SBRT, at nephrectomy. Treatment given: 15 Gy SBRT to primary tumor, nephrectomy 4 weeks later. Here the sequenced sample was blood, taken from a patient whose treatment included radiotherapy and nephrectomy. Source of these receptors: a man in his 60s with renal cell carcinoma.

This clone has only one observation. The chain employs TRBV28 and TRBJ2-7; D not resolved. From germline, CDR1 is MDHEN and CDR2 SYDVKM. V gave up 6 bases and J gave up 7 bases, with 13 bases separating them. CDR3 length equals 12 residues. CDR3 in DNA: TGTGCCAGCAGCGAGGATCTGGGAGAGCAGTACTTC. It yields the protein CASSEDLGEQYF.

The chain uses TRBV2 and TRBJ2-5; 7 nucleotides align to TRBD1. There are 19 residues in the CDR3. Looked up from germline, CDR1 is SNHLY and CDR2 is FYNNEI. V lost 7 bases, J lost 5 bases, and 25 bases stayed unmatched. The CDR3 sequence is CASTRILGGAPENSETQYF. The DNA for the CDR3 is TGTGCCAGCACCCGAATCCTAGGGGGCGCCCCCGAAAATAGCGAGACCCAGTACTTC.

The rearrangement joins TRBV7-2 to TRBJ2-3; unclear D gene. This CDR3 is built from 15 residues. V was shortened by 1 base and J by 2 bases, with 10 bases between the two germline ends. Germline V CDR1 and CDR2: SGHTA, FQGNSA. The CDR3 DNA reads as TGTGCCAGCAGCTTAGGTGTACACCCCACAGATACGCAGTATTTT. This encodes CASSLGVHPTDTQYF.

The chain is built from TRBV7-2 and TRBJ2-2; 7 positions agree with TRBD1. Per germline, CDR1 SGHTA and CDR2 FQGNSA. After removal of 6 bases from V and 6 bases from J, the junction contained 4 bases not matched to a gene. The CDR3 loop spans 13 amino acids. For the CDR3, the DNA is TGTGCCAGCAGAGTCGGGACAGCCGGGGAGCTGTTTTTT. This translates into CASRVGTAGELFF.

The rearrangement links TRBV5-4 to TRBJ1-1, with D possibly matching TRBD1 (5 bases). Germline CDR1 SGHNT, CDR2 YYREEE (reference sequence). There are 15 residues in the CDR3. Trimming left V 4 bases short and J 3 bases short, with 16 bases between. The CDR3 DNA sequence: TGTGCCAGCAGCGACGACAGAGGGCGGTACACTGAAGCTTTCTTT. Its protein product is CASSDDRGRYTEAFF. Variable domain in full (rest from reference TRBV5-4 and TRBJ1-1): ETGVTQSPTHLIKTRGQQVTLRCSSQSGHNTVSWYQQALGQGPQFIFQYYREEENGRGNFPPRFSGLQFPNYSSELNVNALELDDSALYLCASSDDRGRYTEAFFGQGTRLTVV.

CDR3 DNA sequence: TGTGCCATCGGGGAGGGGCTTTACAATGAGCAGTTCTTC. It codes for CAIGEGLYNEQFF. The rearrangement uses TRBV28 and TRBJ2-1; 7 bases agree with TRBD2. With V trimmed by 10 bases and J by 4 bases, 7 bases remained unmatched. This CDR3 has 13 residues. The germline gives CDR1 MDHEN, CDR2 SYDVKM.

The chain uses TRBV5-6 and TRBJ1-5; a weak D match, TRBD1 (5 bases). This CDR3 spans 15 amino acids. CDR1 is SGHDT, CDR2 YYEEEE, per germline. Deletions cut 0 bases from V and 5 bases from J, with 12 bases between. For the CDR3, the DNA is TGTGCCAGCAGCTTGGGCGGGGGGATTTATCAGCCCCAGCATTTT. As protein: CASSLGGGIYQPQHF.

The chain recombines TRBV5-1 with TRBJ2-1; 10 bases line up with TRBD2. Germline-derived CDR1 and CDR2 are SGHRS and YFSETQ. The CDR3 is 15 residues long. V shed 6 bases, J shed 0 bases, and the junction held 3 bases outside the gene matches. CDR3 loop: CASTSSGSSYNEQFF. Here the CDR3 DNA reads TGCGCCAGCACATCTAGCGGGAGCTCCTACAATGAGCAGTTCTTC.

The rearrangement joins TRBV6-5 to TRBJ1-6; no firm D call. This CDR3 contains 13 residues. Germline assignment: CDR1 MNHEY and CDR2 SVGAGI. Trimming cost V 5 bases and J 8 bases, with 10 bases left between them. The CDR3: CASSPFVYSPLHF. The CDR3 DNA reads TGTGCCAGCAGTCCCTTCGTGTATTCACCCCTCCACTTT.

This clone showed up just a few times. V and J are TRBV18 and TRBJ2-5; 7 nucleotides match TRBD2. Unmatched junction bases numbered 7, after V lost 1 base and J lost 2 bases. The V gene's germline CDR1 is KGHSH and CDR2 LQKENI. The CDR3 consists of 16 residues. The DNA of the CDR3 is TGTGCCAGCTCACCACTCGCGCCTAGCGGTCAAGAGACCCAGTACTTC. Translating gives CASSPLAPSGQETQYF.

This chain connects TRBV27 to TRBJ2-5; perhaps TRBD1 as D (6 bases). V was trimmed by 2 bases and J by 7 bases, leaving 17 bases between them. Germline CDR1 reads MNHEY; CDR2 reads SMNVEV (reference sequence). The CDR3 runs 15 residues. CDR3 residues: CASSLRSQGMGTQYF. Here the CDR3 DNA reads TGTGCCAGCAGTTTAAGGTCTCAGGGGATGGGGACCCAGTACTTC.

The chain employs TRBV19 and TRBJ2-3; possibly TRBD2 for D (6 bases). CDR1 is LNHDA, CDR2 SQIVND, per germline (reference sequence). The V end was cut by 0 bases, the J end by 0 bases, with 16 bases between. The CDR3 is 18 amino acids. The chain's CDR3 is CASSIDPGLATSTDTQYF. In DNA, the CDR3 is TGTGCCAGTAGTATAGATCCGGGGCTAGCGACGAGCACAGATACGCAGTATTTT. Full variable domain (outside the CDR3, taken from reference TRBV19 and TRBJ2-3): DGGITQSPKYLFRKEGQNVTLSCEQNLNHDAMYWYRQDPGQGLRLIYYSQIVNDFQKGDIAEGYSVSREKKESFPLTVTSAQKNPTAFYLCASSIDPGLATSTDTQYFGPGTRLTVL.

The V and J genes are TRBV28 and TRBJ2-6; unclear D gene. Per germline, CDR1 MDHEN and CDR2 SYDVKM. The CDR3 runs to 13 residues. The ends were cut back, 10 bases at V and 0 bases at J, with 7 bases in the middle. The CDR3 is CATLASGANVLTF. CDR3 nucleotide sequence: TGTGCCACCCTTGCCTCTGGGGCCAACGTCCTGACTTTC.

The chain has TRBV29-1 and TRBJ2-5; 8 bases align to TRBD1. CDR3 length: 15 residues. Germline CDR1 SQVTM, CDR2 ANQGSEA. Trimming cost V 1 base and J 4 bases; bases outside gene matches: 8. The DNA for the CDR3 is TGCAGCGTTGAAGGAAGGCAGGGGGCTACAGAGACCCAGTACTTC. Its translation: CSVEGRQGATETQYF.

This chain connects TRBV5-1 to TRBJ2-5; D tentatively fits TRBD1 or TRBD2 (6 bases each). The germline V gene has CDR1 SGHRS and CDR2 YFSETQ. V lost 3 bases to trimming and J lost 1 base, with 10 bases between them. This CDR3 comprises 14 residues. CDR3 coding DNA: TGCGCCAGCAGCTGGAAGGGGGGCCAAGAGACCCAGTACTTC. The encoded protein is CASSWKGGQETQYF. The full variable domain, rest sourced from reference TRBV5-1 and TRBJ2-5, is KAGVTQTPRYLIKTRGQQVTLSCSPISGHRSVSWYQQTPGQGLQFLFEYFSETQRNKGNFPGRFSGRQFSNSRSEMNVSTLELGDSALYLCASSWKGGQETQYFGPGTRLLVL.

This chain uses TRBV5-6 with TRBJ2-7; 9 bases agree with TRBD1. The CDR3 loop spans 14 amino acids. Germline loops: CDR1 SGHDT, CDR2 YYEEEE. J gave up 3 bases and V 2 bases, and 3 bases lay outside the gene matches. CDR3 protein: CASSFWDRDYEQYF. CDR3 nucleotide sequence: TGTGCCAGCAGCTTCTGGGACAGGGACTACGAGCAGTACTTC.

The sample holds a few counts of this clone. CDR3 residues: CASPDRDEPQHF. Written as DNA, the CDR3 is TGCGCCAGCCCGGACAGGGACGAGCCCCAGCATTTT. The chain links TRBV10-1 to TRBJ1-5; 8 bases map to TRBD1. CDR1 and CDR2 from the germline V gene are WNHNN and SYGVQD (reference sequence). The length of the CDR3 is 12 residues. V lost 8 bases, J lost 8 bases, and 5 bases stayed unmatched.

This clone occurred a few times. The V and J genes are TRBV30 and TRBJ2-5; the D gene is possibly TRBD1 (6 bases). V lost 4 bases to trimming and J lost 1 base, with 19 bases between them. The CDR3 has 16 amino acids. The germline gives CDR1 GTSNPN, CDR2 SVGIG (reference sequence). CDR3 in DNA: TGTGCCTGGAACGGGTTCTCAGGGGCCCCCCAAGAGACCCAGTACTTC. Residues: CAWNGFSGAPQETQYF.